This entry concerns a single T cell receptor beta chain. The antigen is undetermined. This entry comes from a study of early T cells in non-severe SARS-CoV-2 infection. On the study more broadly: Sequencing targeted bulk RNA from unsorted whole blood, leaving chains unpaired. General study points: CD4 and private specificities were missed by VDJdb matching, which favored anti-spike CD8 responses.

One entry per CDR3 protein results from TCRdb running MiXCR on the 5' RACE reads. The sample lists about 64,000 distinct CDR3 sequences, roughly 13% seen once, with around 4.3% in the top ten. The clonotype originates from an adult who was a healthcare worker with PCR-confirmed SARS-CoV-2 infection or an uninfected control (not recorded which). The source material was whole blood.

Written as DNA, the CDR3 is TGTGCCAGCAGCCGTGGGGGCAGTAGCAATCAGCCCCAGCATTTT. Amino acid sequence: CASSRGGSSNQPQHF. The chain couples TRBV3-1 to TRBJ1-5; D possibly corresponds to TRBD1 (6 bases). The germline gives CDR1 LGHDT, CDR2 YNNKEL (reference sequence). Trimming cost V 4 bases and J 0 bases, with 10 bases left between them. The CDR3 is made up of 15 amino acids.